These 28 T cell receptor beta chains came from one sample sequenced in a study of post-analysis software for immune sequencing data. Carried by the TCR beta cDNA libraries were unique molecular identifiers. TCRdb re-analysed the PCR reads in MiXCR, keeping a single row per CDR3 protein. In the table there are 450,000 to 650,000 distinct CDR3 sequences, roughly two fifths of which are singletons. Study-wide results and caveats: Patients used about five TRBV segments, including TRBV5-6, TRBV5-1 and TRBV20-1, more often than controls.

No cognate antigen is known for these TCRs. Specimen: blood. These receptors all come from a girl aged 5 to 17 with multiple sclerosis.

This chain joins TRBV4-1 and TRBJ1-1; 7 positions agree with TRBD1. This CDR3 is built from 14 residues. The germline V gene has CDR1 MGHRA and CDR2 YSYEKL. Trimming at V came to 9 bases and at J to 3 bases, leaving 10 bases not matched to a gene. In DNA, the CDR3 is TGCGCCAGTACGACAGGGAGAGAAGACACTGAAGCTTTCTTT. Translating it yields CASTTGREDTEAFF.

The gene calls are TRBV6-5 and TRBJ2-5; 12 bases fit TRBD1. The V gene end was trimmed by 5 bases and the J gene end by 4 bases; junction bases not matched to a gene: 5. The CDR3 totals 15 residues. Per germline, CDR1 MNHEY and CDR2 SVGAGI. The CDR3, as DNA: TGTGCCAGCAGTGCCGGGACAGGGGGCGCAGAGACCCAGTACTTC. Amino acids: CASSAGTGGAETQYF.

The V call is TRBV6-1, the J call TRBJ1-5; no clear D gene. The germline V and J ends were trimmed by 5 bases and 2 bases, with 19 bases remaining between them. The CDR3 totals 17 residues. Per the germline V gene, CDR1 is MNHNS and CDR2 is SASEGT. The CDR3 DNA reads TGTGCCAGCAGTCCAACCTCTTCGGGCCCGCGCAATCAGCCCCAGCATTTT. It yields the protein CASSPTSSGPRNQPQHF.

The chain employs TRBV12-3 or TRBV12-4 and TRBJ2-1; D might be TRBD2 (6 bases). CDR3 length: 13 residues. Trimming cost V 4 bases and J 2 bases, with 6 bases left between them. The CDR3 DNA reads TGTGCCAGCAGTTGGGAGGCCTACAATGAGCAGTTCTTC. Protein product: CASSWEAYNEQFF.

The chain's CDR3 is CASNPTSGYEQYF. In nucleotides, the CDR3 is TGTGCCAGCAACCCGACTAGCGGCTACGAGCAGTACTTC. The chain is built from TRBV12-3 or TRBV12-4 and TRBJ2-7; TRBD2 matches 9 bases. The V gene end was trimmed by 7 bases and the J gene end by 3 bases; junction bases not matched to a gene: 4. The CDR3 runs to 13 residues.

V and J are TRBV7-6 and TRBJ1-1; D might be TRBD1 (6 bases). Trimming pared 5 bases from V and 1 base from J, leaving 11 bases between. This CDR3 is 14 amino acids long. Germline V gene sequence: CDR1 SGHVS, CDR2 FNYEAQ. CDR3 nucleotides: TGTGCCAGCAGCAACAGGGAATGGAACACTGAAGCTTTCTTT. Its translation: CASSNREWNTEAFF.

The chain recombines TRBV7-8 with TRBJ2-7; possibly TRBD2 for D (7 bases). Germline lookup yields CDR1 SGHVS and CDR2 FQNEAQ. CDR3 size: 16 residues. The V gene lost 2 bases and the J gene lost 0 bases, with 14 bases spanning the gap. The CDR3 nucleotides are TGTGCCAGCAGCTTAAGCGGGGACATACTCTCCTACGAGCAGTACTTC. Protein product: CASSLSGDILSYEQYF.

This clonotype was seen a single time. This rearrangement joins TRBV9 to TRBJ2-7; 7 bases line up with TRBD1. The CDR3 is 15 amino acids. CDR1 and CDR2 from the germline V gene are SGDLS and YYNGEE. Trimming cost V 3 bases and J 0 bases; bases outside gene matches: 6. The CDR3 loop is CASSAQTGSSYEQYF. CDR3 sequence (DNA): TGTGCCAGCAGCGCCCAGACAGGGTCCTCCTACGAGCAGTACTTC. The variable domain in full, with the rest retrieved from reference TRBV9 and TRBJ2-7, is DSGVTQTPKHLITATGQRVTLRCSPRSGDLSVYWYQQSLDQGLQFLIQYYNGEERAKGNILERFSAQQFPDLHSELNLSSLELGDSALYFCASSAQTGSSYEQYFGPGTRLTVT.

V usage is TRBV5-1 and J usage is TRBJ2-7; the match to TRBD1 covers 10 bases. J lost 5 bases, V lost 4 bases, and 15 bases had no gene match. This CDR3 has 17 residues. Germline V gives CDR1 SGHRS, CDR2 YFSETQ. In DNA, the CDR3 is TGCGCCAGCAGCAGAGCCTCACCCGGGACAGGGGACAACGAGCAGTACTTC. Its translation is CASSRASPGTGDNEQYF.

This clonotype was counted only a few times. V is TRBV7-2 and J is TRBJ2-1, with 11 positions matching TRBD2. Trimming removed 4 bases from V and 10 bases from J; junction bases left unmatched: 9. The CDR3 is 15 amino acids. In germline, CDR1 is SGHTA, CDR2 FQGNSA. CDR3 sequence: CASSSATSGVREQFF. The DNA for the CDR3 is TGTGCCAGCAGCTCAGCGACTAGCGGGGTCCGCGAGCAGTTCTTC.

In this sample, this clonotype turned up a few times. J is TRBJ2-1 and V is TRBV5-1; TRBD2 matches 16 bases. The V and J ends lost 4 bases and 2 bases, in that order; junction bases with no gene match: 3. The CDR3 is 17 amino acids. Germline V gene lookup returns CDR1 SGHRS and CDR2 YFSETQ. DNA for the CDR3: TGCGCCAGCAGCCGGGGACTAGCGGGGGGGACCTACAATGAGCAGTTCTTC. Amino acid sequence: CASSRGLAGGTYNEQFF.

The gene calls are TRBV7-2 and TRBJ2-5, with a weak D call TRBD1 (6 bases). V was clipped by 5 bases and J by 11 bases, with 21 bases between them. Germline V CDR1 and CDR2: SGHTA, FQGNSA. CDR3 size: 14 residues. CDR3 bases: TGTGCCAGCAGCGCCGGGACATCAATACCCTATCAGTACTTC. Its translation is CASSAGTSIPYQYF.

The gene calls are TRBV12-3 or TRBV12-4 and TRBJ2-7, with 8 bases lining up with TRBD1. The CDR3 is 16 amino acids. The V gene end was trimmed by 3 bases and the J gene end by 6 bases; junction bases not matched to a gene: 13. The CDR3 nucleotides read TGTGCCAGCAGTTTTAATTGGGGACAGGAATCCCCCGAGCAGTACTTC. This codes for CASSFNWGQESPEQYF.

This chain connects TRBV5-6 to TRBJ2-3, with 8 bases identical to TRBD2. Germline loops: CDR1 SGHDT, CDR2 YYEEEE. The CDR3 is 15 residues long. With V trimmed by 3 bases and J by 3 bases, 6 bases remained unmatched. The CDR3 sequence: CASSSTPGGTDTQYF. CDR3 coding DNA: TGTGCCAGCAGCTCAACACCGGGAGGGACAGATACGCAGTATTTT.

This chain links TRBV27 with TRBJ1-5, with 8 bases aligning to TRBD1. CDR1 and CDR2 (germline): MNHEY, SMNVEV (reference sequence). This CDR3 contains 14 residues. J lost 5 bases, V lost 5 bases, and 5 bases had no gene match. CDR3 protein: CASSRQGADQPQHF. CDR3 nucleotide sequence: TGTGCCAGCAGTCGGCAGGGGGCTGATCAGCCCCAGCATTTT.

The rearrangement links TRBV24-1 to TRBJ2-2, with D perhaps matching TRBD1 or TRBD2 (5 bases each). Trimming cost V 8 bases and J 6 bases, with 12 bases left between them. The CDR3 is 13 residues long. The germline V gene has CDR1 KGHDR and CDR2 SFDVKD. The CDR3 sequence: CATTRGGAGELFF. The CDR3 DNA follows: TGTGCCACCACCCGTGGGGGAGCCGGGGAGCTGTTTTTT.

In this sample, this clonotype turned up a few times. The chain joins TRBV7-9 to TRBJ2-3; unclear D gene. Germline CDR1 is SEHNR and CDR2 is FQNEAQ (reference sequence). V was trimmed by 2 bases and J by 1 base, leaving 4 bases between them. The CDR3 has 13 amino acids. This chain's CDR3 is CASSLSRTDTQYF. The CDR3 nucleotides are TGTGCCAGCAGCTTATCCCGCACAGATACGCAGTATTTT.

The genes are TRBV5-8 and TRBJ2-1; 13 positions match TRBD2. Unmatched junction bases numbered 6, after V lost 4 bases and J lost 5 bases. The CDR3 extends over 16 amino acids. Germline assignment: CDR1 SGHTS and CDR2 YDEGEE. Written as DNA, the CDR3 is TGTGCCAGCAGCCCCAGACTAGCGGGAGGCCACAATGAGCAGTTCTTC. This sequence encodes CASSPRLAGGHNEQFF. Combining the CDR3 with reference TRBV5-8 and TRBJ2-1 gives the whole variable domain EAGVTQSPTHLIKTRGQQATLRCSPISGHTSVYWYQQALGLGLQFLLWYDEGEERNRGNFPPRFSGRQFPNYSSELNVNALELEDSALYLCASSPRLAGGHNEQFFGPGTRLTVL.

V and J are TRBV6-1 and TRBJ2-2; 11 bases fit TRBD1. Losses at the gene ends were 6 bases for V and 2 bases for J; bases not matched to a gene: 14. The length of the CDR3 is 19 residues. Germline CDR1 MNHNS, CDR2 SASEGT. In DNA, the CDR3 is TGTGCCAGCAGGGGGCCCGGGACAGGGGGTTCCCCAAACACCGGGGAGCTGTTTTTT. Translation: CASRGPGTGGSPNTGELFF.

The chain carries TRBV20-1 and TRBJ2-1; D may be TRBD1 (5 bases). Germline CDR1 and CDR2: DFQATT and SNEGSKA (reference sequence). Deletions cut 1 base from V and 4 bases from J, with 11 bases between. The length of the CDR3 is 14 residues. CDR3 region: CSARVDTSYNEQFF. The CDR3 DNA sequence: TGCAGTGCTAGAGTGGACACCTCATACAATGAGCAGTTCTTC.

This chain links TRBV29-1 with TRBJ2-5; possibly TRBD2 for D (6 bases). CDR1 and CDR2 from the germline V gene are SQVTM and ANQGSEA. The CDR3 is made up of 14 amino acids. V was pared by 3 bases and J by 4 bases, with 15 bases between. Here the CDR3 reads CSVDRGSPPETQYF. The CDR3, as DNA: TGCAGCGTTGATCGGGGGAGCCCCCCAGAGACCCAGTACTTC. Looking up the rest from reference TRBV29-1 and TRBJ2-5 gives the full variable domain: SAVISQKPSRDICQRGTSLTIQCQVDSQVTMMFWYRQQPGQSLTLIATANQGSEATYESGFVIDKFPISRPNLTFSTLTVSNMSPEDSSIYLCSVDRGSPPETQYFGPGTRLLVL.

V and J are TRBV5-1 and TRBJ2-7; D is possibly TRBD1 or TRBD2 (6 bases each). The J call is uncertain, as TRBJ2-5 better fits the DNA end. The germline gives CDR1 SGHRS, CDR2 YFSETQ. The CDR3 has 15 residues. The CDR3 DNA is TGCGCCAGCAGCTTGAGAGGGGGGCATGTAGAGACCCAGTACTTC. Translated: CASSLRGGHVETQYF.

This clonotype came up a few times. The chain carries TRBV12-3 or TRBV12-4 and TRBJ2-7, with 9 bases that match TRBD2. The CDR3 length is 17 residues. Losses at the gene ends were 6 bases for V and 3 bases for J; bases not matched to a gene: 15. This chain's CDR3 is CASSHSGSPIILYEQYF. CDR3 nucleotides: TGTGCCAGCAGCCATAGCGGGAGTCCCATAATACTCTACGAGCAGTACTTC.

This clonotype was recorded a few times. The CDR3 nucleotides are TGTGCCAGCAGTTTCTACAGGGGCAATCAGCCCCAGCATTTT. It encodes CASSFYRGNQPQHF. The chain carries TRBV6-5 and TRBJ1-5; TRBD1 is a possible D gene (6 bases). The V gene lost 4 bases and the J gene lost 2 bases, with 9 bases spanning the gap. The CDR3 consists of 14 residues. Germline CDR1 reads MNHEY; CDR2 reads SVGAGI.

This chain joins TRBV9 and TRBJ2-3; D is perhaps TRBD1 or TRBD2 (7 bases each). In germline, CDR1 is SGDLS, CDR2 YYNGEE. Trimming took 4 bases from V and 2 from J, leaving 14 bases between them. This CDR3 contains 15 residues. CDR3 nucleotides: TGTGCCAGCAGCCCCAGGGGGGGACACACAGATACGCAGTATTTT. This translates into CASSPRGGHTDTQYF.

The V call is TRBV10-3, the J call TRBJ1-6; the match to TRBD1 covers 7 bases. The germline CDR1 and CDR2 sequences are ENHRY and SYGVKD. The CDR3 is 16 amino acids. The ends lost 6 bases at V and 7 bases at J; junction bases unmatched: 12. The CDR3 nucleotides read TGTGCCATCAGCAGGGACCCAGGGGGTCGAAATTCACCCCTCCACTTT. Translation: CAISRDPGGRNSPLHF.

A single count supports this clonotype. The V and J genes are TRBV4-2 and TRBJ2-3, with D possibly being TRBD2 (6 bases). Trimming left V 0 bases short and J 9 bases short, with 16 bases between. The germline V gene has CDR1 LGHNA and CDR2 YNFKEQ. The CDR3 length is 15 residues. The CDR3 reads CASSQDLEGRDTQYF. CDR3 DNA: TGTGCCAGCAGCCAAGATTTGGAGGGTAGGGACACGCAGTATTTT.

V gene TRBV12-3 or TRBV12-4 combines with J gene TRBJ2-5; D is tentatively TRBD1 or TRBD2 (6 bases each). This CDR3 has 15 amino acids. V gave up 5 bases and J gave up 4 bases, with 17 bases separating them. CDR3 loop: CASSPPDRGRETQYF. The CDR3 region has the DNA TGTGCCAGCAGTCCCCCCGACCGGGGGCGAGAGACCCAGTACTTC.